This T cell receptor (beta chain) was identified in a study of CD8+CD57+ T cells in acquired aplastic anemia (dated by TCRdb to 2017 to 2018). Background on the whole study: Extracted DNA from sorted CD4+ and CD8+ cells averaged around 3.3 ug, ranging from roughly 0.17 to 27.4 ug. An average of around 10 million reads for CD4+ cells and around 11 million reads for CD8+ cells was obtained from healthy donor samples. What the authors observed across the whole study: Between patients and healthy controls, no significant difference in CD8+ Simpson's diversity was found (P=0.060). Approximately 31 CD8+ CDR3 sequences were found in both patients and controls but appeared to be highly expressed in patients and within the immunodominant clones of the patients.

The CDR3 runs 14 residues from the cysteine to the valine. Of the read, only the CDR3 DNA is kept; its 42 bases are in frame from base 1. V and J lose 9 bases and 3 bases, and a span of 17 bases separates them. Looking up the germline V gene yields CDR1 KGHDR and CDR2 SFDVKD. TCR beta VDJ combination and CDR3 sequence profiling used genomic DNA as the template. An Illumina HiSeq 2000 was the platform used for TCR repertoire sequencing. The published analysis was carried out like this. Repertoire assessment relied on Simpson's diversity index, CDR3 size and DJ length profiles, and TRBV/TRBJ rearrangement plots. The most abundant DNA sequence in the deep sequencing data was defined as the immunodominant clone. CDR3 amino acid sequences were screened for sharing across subjects and compared with published repertoires and the VDJdb database. TCRdb reanalyzed the raw reads on its own, using fastp at Q25 for trimming and MiXCR for clone calling, and kept in-frame beta chains. Each entry merges the rows of one CDR3 protein and shows their most common DNA and genes. These V and J calls originate from TCRdb's pipeline instead of the authors' own analysis. Within this sample are 400,000 to 500,000 distinct CDR3 sequences, with around 72% of them counted one time only. The ten largest clones represent 3.5% to 4.5% of the sample.

The study deep-sequenced TCR repertoires of sorted CD4+ and CD8+ blood T cells from severe aplastic anemia patients and healthy subjects. Ficoll-Paque density gradient centrifugation was used to isolate peripheral blood mononuclear cells. Before DNA extraction, CD4+ and CD8+ T cells were sorted with FACS or magnetic beads. This clonotype turned up a few times. Its antigen remains undetermined. No quality values exist for individual bases; no much larger clone is one base distant. Sequencing used sorted CD4+, CD8+, or CD8+CD57+ T cells (not recorded which) from PBMCs. The chain is assembled from TRBV24-1 and TRBJ2-7, with the D gene call left open. This TCR was recovered from a human donor in good health, serving as a control. The nucleotide sequence is given as TGTGCCACCGGGAACGTTGTGTCCCACTACGAGCAGTACGTC. This codes for CATGNVVSHYEQYV.